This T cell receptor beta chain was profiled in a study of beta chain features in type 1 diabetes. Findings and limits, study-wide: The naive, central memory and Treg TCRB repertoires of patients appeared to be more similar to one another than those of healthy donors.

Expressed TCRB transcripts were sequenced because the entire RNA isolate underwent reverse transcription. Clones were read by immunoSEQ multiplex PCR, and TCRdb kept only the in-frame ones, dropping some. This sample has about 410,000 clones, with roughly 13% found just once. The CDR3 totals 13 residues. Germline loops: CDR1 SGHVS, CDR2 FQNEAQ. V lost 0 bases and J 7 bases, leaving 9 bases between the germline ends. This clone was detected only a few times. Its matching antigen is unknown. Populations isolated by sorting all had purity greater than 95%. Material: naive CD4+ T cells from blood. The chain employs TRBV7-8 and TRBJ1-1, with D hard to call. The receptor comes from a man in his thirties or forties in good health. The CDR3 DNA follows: TGTGCCAGCAGCTTAGCGCGGGGTAGTGAAGCTTTCTTT. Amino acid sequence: CASSLARGSEAFF. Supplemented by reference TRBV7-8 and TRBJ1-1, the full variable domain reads GAGVSQSPRYKVAKRGQDVALRCDPISGHVSLFWYQQALGQGPEFLTYFQNEAQLDKSGLPSDRFFAERPEGSVSTLKIQRTQQEDSAVYLCASSLARGSEAFFGQGTRLTVV.